These T cell receptor beta chains were read from a single sample in a study of spatial heterogeneity in lung cancer. MiXCR, applied by TCRdb to the 5' RACE reads, yields one record per CDR3 protein. The table lists 35,000 to 45,000 distinct CDR3 sequences, about 5.2% of them singletons, with 20% to 30% in the top ten. Sample: PBMCs, taken at surgery. These TCRs come from a female donor with early-stage non-small cell lung cancer. Both conserved end residues are part of each CDR3. The D gene is left open where the match is weak. Not every row has a clone size; where given, it reads once, few, many or a size class.

size	D	J	V	DNA	CDR3
many	TRBD1	TRBJ2-5	TRBV7-2	TGTGCCAGCAGCTTCCAAACGCTGGACAGGGGAAGAGAGACCCAGTACTTC	CASSFQTLDRGRETQYF
many	.	TRBJ2-3	TRBV29-1	TGCAGCGCAGAAGGCTCAGGAGTCACAGATACGCAGTATTTT	CSAEGSGVTDTQYF
.	TRBD1	TRBJ2-5	TRBV19	TGTGCCAGTAGTCGGACAGGGGAAGAGACCCAGTACTTC	CASSRTGEETQYF
many	.	TRBJ2-5	TRBV2	TGTGCCAGCAGTGAGCAGGGCCAAGAGACCCAGTACTTC	CASSEQGQETQYF
few	TRBD1	TRBJ2-2	TRBV9	TGTGCCAGCAGCGTAGAAGTGTGGGGACAGGAGAACACCGGGGAGCTGTTTTTT	CASSVEVWGQENTGELFF
many	.	TRBJ1-3	TRBV18	TGTGCCAGCTCACCCGCCGCCATAGCCTCTGGAAACACCATATATTTT	CASSPAAIASGNTIYF
few	.	TRBJ1-3	TRBV6-2/TRBV6-3	TGTGCCAGCAGTTACGATCGAGACACCATATATTTT	CASSYDRDTIYF
.	TRBD1	TRBJ1-5	TRBV28	TGTTTCACCGGGACAGGGGTGGGTCAGCCCCAGCATTTT	CFTGTGVGQPQHF
few	.	TRBJ1-3	TRBV20-1	TGCAGTGCGAACGACGGATTCTCTGGAAACACCATATATTTT	CSANDGFSGNTIYF
many	.	TRBJ1-4	TRBV4-3	TGCGCCAGCAGCCCGGACCCGAATGAAAAACTGTTTTTT	CASSPDPNEKLFF
many	.	TRBJ1-1	TRBV2	TGTGCCAGCAGTAAGGAAAGGAACACTGAAGCTTTCTTT	CASSKERNTEAFF
many	.	TRBJ2-6	TRBV3-1	TGTGCCAGCAGCCCCATTTGGGGGGCTGGGGCCAACGTCCTGACTTTC	CASSPIWGAGANVLTF
.	TRBD1	TRBJ1-5	TRBV7-2	TGTGCCAGCAGCGGGACAGGGGAAGGTCAGCCCCAGCATTTT	CASSGTGEGQPQHF
few	.	TRBJ2-3	TRBV2	TGTGCCAGCAGCGTACAGGGTGGAGGCACAGATACGCAGTATTTT	CASSVQGGGTDTQYF
many	TRBD2	TRBJ2-5	TRBV2	TGTGCCAGCTTCCCCACAGCGGGGGTTCAAGAGACCCAGTACTTC	CASFPTAGVQETQYF
.	.	TRBJ1-2	TRBV7-2	TGTGCCAGCAGCTTAGCGGGCTATGGCTACACCTTC	CASSLAGYGYTF
many	.	TRBJ1-5	TRBV18	TGTGCCAGCTCACCGATGGGAGTTAATAGCAATCAGCCCCAGCATTTT	CASSPMGVNSNQPQHF
.	TRBD2	TRBJ2-3	TRBV13	TGTGTCAGCAGCTTAGATGGACTAGCCGGAGATACGCAGTATTTT	CVSSLDGLAGDTQYF
many	.	TRBJ1-1	TRBV2	TGTGCCAGCAGTGAACAGGGAGACACTGAAGCTTTCTTT	CASSEQGDTEAFF
.	.	TRBJ2-1	TRBV11-3	TGTGCCAGCAGCCGGGGTTACAATGAGCAGTTCTTC	CASSRGYNEQFF